The T cell receptor beta chain described here comes from a study of cytomegalovirus exposure and HLA in healthy donors. Primers for the PCR totalled 60 Vbeta and 13 Jbeta. Profiled with immunoSEQ multiplex PCR; TCRdb holds only in-frame clones, not every one. The sample has more than 110,000 clones; around 76% are singletons. The CDR3 extends over 16 amino acids. V shed 5 bases, J shed 8 bases, and the junction held 14 bases outside the gene matches. The V gene's germline CDR1 is SGHAT and CDR2 FQNNGV. This clone turned up a few times. This sequence originates from a man younger than 35 in good health and CMV-seronegative. The specimen sequenced was PBMCs. The J gene is TRBJ2-3, the V gene TRBV11-2, with 9 bases lining up with TRBD2. CDR3 in DNA: TGTGCCAGCAGCCATATAGCGGGAGCGGCGCGGAGTACGCAGTATTTT. It encodes CASSHIAGAARSTQYF.